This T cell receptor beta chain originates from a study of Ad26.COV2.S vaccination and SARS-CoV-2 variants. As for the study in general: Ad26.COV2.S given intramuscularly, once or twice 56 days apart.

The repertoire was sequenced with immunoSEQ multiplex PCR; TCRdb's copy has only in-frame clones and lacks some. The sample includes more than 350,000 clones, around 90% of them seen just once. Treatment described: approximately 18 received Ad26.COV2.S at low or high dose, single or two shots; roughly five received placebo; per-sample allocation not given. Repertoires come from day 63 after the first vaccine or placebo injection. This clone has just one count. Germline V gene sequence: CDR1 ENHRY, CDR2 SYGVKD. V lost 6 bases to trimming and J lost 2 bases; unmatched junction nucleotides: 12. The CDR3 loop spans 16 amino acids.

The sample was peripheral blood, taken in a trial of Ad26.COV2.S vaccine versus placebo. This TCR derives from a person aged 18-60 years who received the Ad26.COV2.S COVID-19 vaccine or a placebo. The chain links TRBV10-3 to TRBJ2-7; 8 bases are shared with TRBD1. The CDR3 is CAIRTASGQATYEQYF. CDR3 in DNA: TGTGCCATCAGGACCGCCTCGGGACAGGCCACCTACGAGCAGTACTTC.